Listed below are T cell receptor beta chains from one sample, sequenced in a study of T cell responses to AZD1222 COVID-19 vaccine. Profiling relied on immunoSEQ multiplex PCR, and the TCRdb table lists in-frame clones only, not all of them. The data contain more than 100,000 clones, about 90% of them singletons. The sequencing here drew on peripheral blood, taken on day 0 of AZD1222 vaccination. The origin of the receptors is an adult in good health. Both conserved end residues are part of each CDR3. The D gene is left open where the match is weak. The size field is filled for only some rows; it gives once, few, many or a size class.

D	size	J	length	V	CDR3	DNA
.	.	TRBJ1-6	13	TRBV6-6	CASRDSYNSPLHF	TGTGCCAGCAGGGACTCCTATAATTCACCCCTCCACTTT
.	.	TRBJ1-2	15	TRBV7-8	CASSQGRGAYYGYTF	TGTGCCAGCAGTCAGGGGCGGGGGGCATACTATGGCTACACCTTC
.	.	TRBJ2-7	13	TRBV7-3	CASSRGQGGEQYF	TGTGCCAGCAGCCGGGGGCAGGGTGGCGAGCAGTACTTC
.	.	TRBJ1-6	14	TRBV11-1	CASSLQRTNSPLHF	TGTGCCAGCAGCTTACAACGAACCAATTCACCCCTCCACTTT
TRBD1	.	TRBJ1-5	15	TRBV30	CAWSAAGTVNQPQHF	TGTGCCTGGAGTGCCGCCGGGACAGTGAATCAGCCCCAGCATTTT
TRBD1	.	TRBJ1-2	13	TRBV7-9	CASSLTGDAGYTF	TGTGCCAGCAGCCTAACAGGGGATGCTGGCTACACCTTC
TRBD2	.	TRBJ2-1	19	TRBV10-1	CASSESRPLAGGPYNEQFF	TGCGCCAGCAGTGAGTCGAGACCGCTAGCGGGAGGACCCTACAATGAGCAGTTCTTC
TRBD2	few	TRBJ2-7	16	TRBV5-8	CASSLVAGVEAYEQYF	TGTGCCAGCAGCTTGGTGGCGGGGGTAGAAGCCTACGAGCAGTACTTC
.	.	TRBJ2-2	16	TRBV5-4	CASSSPGHTNTGELFF	TGTGCCAGCAGCTCACCGGGACATACGAACACCGGGGAGCTGTTTTTT
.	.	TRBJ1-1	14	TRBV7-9	CASSEPTGGPEAFF	TGTGCCAGCAGCGAACCTACGGGGGGCCCTGAAGCTTTCTTT
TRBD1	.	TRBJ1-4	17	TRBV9	CASSLRDRGGLVEKLFF	TGTGCCAGCAGCCTGAGAGACAGGGGGGGACTTGTTGAAAAACTGTTTTTT
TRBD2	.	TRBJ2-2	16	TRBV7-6	CASSPGGLAVPGELFF	TGTGCCAGCAGCCCAGGTGGGCTAGCGGTCCCCGGGGAGCTGTTTTTT
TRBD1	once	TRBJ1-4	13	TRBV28	CASGDRVNEKLFF	TGTGCCAGCGGGGACAGGGTTAATGAAAAACTGTTTTTT
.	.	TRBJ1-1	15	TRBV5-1	CASSLAKGVGTEAFF	TGCGCCAGCAGCTTGGCCAAGGGGGTCGGCACTGAAGCTTTCTTT
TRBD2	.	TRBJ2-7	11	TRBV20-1	CSTSDSYEQYF	TGCAGTACTAGCGACTCCTACGAGCAGTACTTC
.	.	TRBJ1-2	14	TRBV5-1	CASSLDLGSGGYTF	TGCGCCAGCAGCTTGGATTTGGGTTCGGGTGGCTACACCTTC
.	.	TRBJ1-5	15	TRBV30	CAWSVQLGRAQPQHF	TGTGCCTGGAGTGTACAGTTGGGGAGGGCTCAGCCCCAGCATTTT
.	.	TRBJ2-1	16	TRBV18	CASSPGLGAPYNEQFF	TGTGCCAGCTCACCAGGCCTGGGAGCCCCCTACAATGAGCAGTTCTTC
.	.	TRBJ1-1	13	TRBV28	CASSFRGGTEAFF	TGTGCCAGCAGTTTTAGGGGGGGCACTGAAGCTTTCTTT
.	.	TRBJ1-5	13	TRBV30	CACAGQTQQPQHF	TGTGCCTGTGCAGGACAGACACAGCAGCCCCAGCATTTT
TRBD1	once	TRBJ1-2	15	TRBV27	CASSLSLTGGYGYTF	TGTGCCAGCAGTTTATCCCTAACAGGGGGCTATGGCTACACCTTC
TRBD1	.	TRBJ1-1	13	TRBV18	CASSPTGATEAFF	TGTGCCAGCTCACCCACAGGGGCCACTGAAGCTTTCTTT
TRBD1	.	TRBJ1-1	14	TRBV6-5	CASRRQGALSEAFF	TGTGCCAGCAGAAGACAGGGGGCTTTATCTGAAGCTTTCTTT
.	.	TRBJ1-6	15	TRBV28	CASFLSGARNSPLHF	TGTGCCAGCTTCCTATCCGGGGCGAGAAATTCACCCCTCCACTTT
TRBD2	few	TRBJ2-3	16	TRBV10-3	CAISESTSGGPDTQYF	TGTGCCATCAGTGAGTCGACTAGCGGGGGGCCAGATACGCAGTATTTT
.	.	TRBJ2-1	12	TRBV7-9	CASSLIGIEQFF	TGTGCCAGCAGCTTAATAGGGATTGAGCAGTTCTTC
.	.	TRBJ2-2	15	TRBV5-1	CASSLAGGDTGELFF	TGCGCCAGCAGCTTGGCAGGGGGGGACACCGGGGAGCTGTTTTTT
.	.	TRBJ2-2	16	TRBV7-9	CASSLIFSANTGELFF	TGTGCCAGCAGCTTAATTTTCTCCGCGAACACCGGGGAGCTGTTTTTT
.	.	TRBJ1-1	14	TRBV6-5	CASSYEGLGTEAFF	TGTGCCAGCAGTTACGAGGGATTGGGCACTGAAGCTTTCTTT
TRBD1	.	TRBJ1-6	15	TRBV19	CASTIGGQGARPFHF	TGTGCCAGTACCATAGGGGGACAGGGTGCTAGGCCCTTCCACTTT
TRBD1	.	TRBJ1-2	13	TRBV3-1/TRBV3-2	CASSSGTGHGYTF	TGTGCCAGCAGCTCCGGGACAGGGCATGGCTACACCTTC
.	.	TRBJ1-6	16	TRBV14	CASSTGWALRGSPLHF	TGTGCCAGCAGCACAGGGTGGGCGCTTCGTGGATCACCCCTCCACTTT
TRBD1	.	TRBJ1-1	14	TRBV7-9	CASSGGQGFLEAFF	TGTGCCAGCAGCGGGGGACAGGGATTTCTTGAAGCTTTCTTT
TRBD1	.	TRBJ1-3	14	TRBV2	CASRQTGVGNTIYF	TGTGCCAGCAGACAAACAGGGGTCGGAAACACCATATATTTT
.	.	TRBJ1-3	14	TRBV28	CASVKQRTGNTIYF	TGTGCCAGCGTTAAACAGAGGACTGGAAACACCATATATTTT
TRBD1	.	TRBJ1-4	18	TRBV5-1	CASSLAGTGVFPNEKLFF	TGCGCCAGCAGCTTGGCCGGGACAGGGGTTTTTCCGAATGAAAAACTGTTTTTT
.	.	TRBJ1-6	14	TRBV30	CAWSVKGSNSPLHF	TGTGCCTGGAGTGTAAAGGGAAGTAATTCACCCCTCCACTTT
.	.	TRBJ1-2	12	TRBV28	CASQDLPYGYTF	TGTGCCAGCCAGGACCTGCCCTATGGCTACACCTTC
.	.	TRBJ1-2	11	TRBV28	CASSQGYGYTF	TGTGCCAGCAGTCAGGGTTATGGCTACACCTTC
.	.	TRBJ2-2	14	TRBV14	CASSPTTGRGGLFF	TGTGCCAGCAGCCCCACGACAGGCCGAGGAGGGCTGTTTTTT
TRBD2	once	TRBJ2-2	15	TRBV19	CASSGRARNTGELFF	TGTGCCAGTAGCGGGAGGGCCCGGAACACCGGGGAGCTGTTTTTT
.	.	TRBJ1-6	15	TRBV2	CASRGMGADNSPLHF	TGTGCCAGCAGGGGGATGGGGGCGGATAATTCACCCCTCCACTTT
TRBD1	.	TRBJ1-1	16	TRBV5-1	CASSPGGTGAGTEAFF	TGCGCCAGCAGCCCCGGCGGGACAGGGGCAGGGACTGAAGCTTTCTTT
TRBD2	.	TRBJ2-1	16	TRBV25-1	CASGDPRRGGYNEQFF	TGTGCCAGCGGCGATCCTAGGCGGGGGGGTTACAATGAGCAGTTCTTC
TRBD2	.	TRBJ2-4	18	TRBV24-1	CATSDSSGSLLAKNIQYF	TGTGCCACCAGTGATTCTAGCGGGAGTCTCTTAGCCAAAAACATTCAGTACTTC
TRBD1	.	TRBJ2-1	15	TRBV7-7	CASSFGTGSYNEQFF	TGTGCTAGCAGCTTTGGGACAGGCTCCTACAATGAGCAGTTCTTC
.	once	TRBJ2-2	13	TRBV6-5	CASSSRNTGELFF	TGTGCCAGCAGTTCCAGAAACACCGGGGAGCTGTTTTTT
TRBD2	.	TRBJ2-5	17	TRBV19	CASSISGRNLLGETQYF	TGTGCCAGTAGTATCAGCGGGAGGAATCTCCTGGGGGAGACCCAGTACTTC
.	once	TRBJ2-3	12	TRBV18	CASSLGPDTQYF	TGTGCCAGCTCACTCGGGCCAGATACGCAGTATTTT